A single sample is the source of the 28 T cell receptor beta chains below, sequenced in a study of cytomegalovirus exposure and HLA in healthy donors. Researchers ran the PCR with 60 Vbeta and 13 Jbeta primers. Clones were read by immunoSEQ multiplex PCR, and TCRdb kept only the in-frame ones, dropping some. The sample consists of 170,000 or so clones, around 80% of them appearing once. The sequenced sample consisted of PBMCs. Every receptor here comes from a woman aged 45-60 years in good health and CMV-seropositive.

This clone showed up just a few times. The rearrangement joins TRBV7-2 to TRBJ2-1, with 8 bases lining up with TRBD1. The germline gives CDR1 SGHTA, CDR2 FQGNSA. There are 16 residues in the CDR3. Trimming took 1 base from V and 14 from J; bases not matched to a gene: 16. CDR3 nucleotide sequence: TGTGCCAGCAGCTTAGGGCCGGGGGACAGGATTGATGGAGAGTTCTTC. Protein sequence: CASSLGPGDRIDGEFF. The full variable domain, with the rest looked up from reference TRBV7-2 and TRBJ2-1, is GAGVSQSPSNKVTEKGKDVELRCDPISGHTALYWYRQSLGQGLEFLIYFQGNSAPDKSGLPSDRFSAERTGGSVSTLTIQRTQQEDSAVYLCASSLGPGDRIDGEFFGPGTRLTVL.

In this sample, this clone turned up a few times. The V gene is TRBV7-9, the J gene TRBJ1-2; 10 bases agree with TRBD1. V trimming: 10 bases; J trimming: 2 bases; junction bases outside the gene matches: 13. Looked up from germline, CDR1 is SEHNR and CDR2 is FQNEAQ (reference sequence). The CDR3 length is 16 residues. CDR3 nucleotide sequence: TGTGCCATCGATACGGGACAGGGGAGTGGGAACTATGGCTACACCTTC. It yields the protein CAIDTGQGSGNYGYTF. Combining the CDR3 with reference TRBV7-9 and TRBJ1-2 gives the whole variable domain DTGVSQNPRHKITKRGQNVTFRCDPISEHNRLYWYRQTLGQGPEFLTYFQNEAQLEKSRLLSDRFSAERPKGSFSTLEIQRTEQGDSAMYLCAIDTGQGSGNYGYTFGSGTRLTVV.

The CDR3 sequence: CASSTTSGTDTQYF. CDR3 DNA sequence: TGTGCCAGCAGTACAACCTCAGGCACAGATACGCAGTATTTT. The chain recombines TRBV2 with TRBJ2-3, with D uncertain. Germline CDR1 and CDR2: SNHLY and FYNNEI. The CDR3 extends over 14 amino acids. V lost 5 bases, J lost 1 base, and 10 bases lay in between.

The rearrangement links TRBV11-2 to TRBJ1-4; 11 positions match TRBD1. CDR3 size: 15 residues. Germline V gives CDR1 SGHAT, CDR2 FQNNGV. V was pared by 5 bases and J by 7 bases, with 6 bases of the junction left unmatched. Here the CDR3 reads CASSTGTGGSEKLFF. CDR3 nucleotides: TGTGCCAGCAGCACCGGGACAGGGGGGAGTGAAAAACTGTTTTTT.

The rearrangement uses TRBV19 and TRBJ2-3; D unresolved. The CDR3 spans 13 residues. The V end was cut by 7 bases, the J end by 4 bases, with 12 bases between. Germline V gene data show CDR1 as LNHDA and CDR2 as SQIVND (reference sequence). CDR3 in amino acids: CASNFGPPDTQYF. DNA of the CDR3: TGTGCCAGTAACTTTGGGCCTCCAGATACGCAGTATTTT. Together with reference TRBV19 and TRBJ2-3, the CDR3 gives the full variable domain: DGGITQSPKYLFRKEGQNVTLSCEQNLNHDAMYWYRQDPGQGLRLIYYSQIVNDFQKGDIAEGYSVSREKKESFPLTVTSAQKNPTAFYLCASNFGPPDTQYFGPGTRLTVL.

The genes are TRBV10-3 and TRBJ1-3, with D perhaps matching TRBD1 (6 bases). Germline lookup yields CDR1 ENHRY and CDR2 SYGVKD. The CDR3 length is 14 residues. Trimming pared 10 bases from V and 0 bases from J, leaving 13 bases between. DNA of the CDR3: TGTGCCACCAACAGGGCTAGCTCTGGAAACACCATATATTTT. This translates into CATNRASSGNTIYF.

The rearrangement uses TRBV6-6 and TRBJ2-2, with TRBD2 identical over 8 bases. This CDR3 is built from 15 residues. Germline V gives CDR1 MNHNY, CDR2 SVGAGI (reference sequence). After removal of 5 bases from V and 7 bases from J, the junction contained 9 bases not matched to a gene. The CDR3 loop is CASSPPGLARGELFF. The CDR3 nucleotides read TGTGCCAGCAGTCCCCCCGGACTAGCTCGCGGGGAGCTGTTTTTT.

The chain links TRBV7-2 to TRBJ2-2; D is perhaps TRBD1 (6 bases). Germline CDR1 is SGHTA and CDR2 is FQGNSA. This CDR3 contains 17 residues. V was cut by 2 bases and J by 4 bases, with 17 bases left in between. In DNA form, the CDR3 reads TGTGCCAGCAGCTTAATTCGACCCAGGGGCGGCACCGGGGAGCTGTTTTTT. Translation: CASSLIRPRGGTGELFF.

The chain has TRBV27 and TRBJ1-2; 8 positions agree with TRBD1. The V gene end was trimmed by 8 bases and the J gene end by 6 bases; junction bases not matched to a gene: 11. The CDR3 consists of 14 residues. Germline V CDR1 and CDR2: MNHEY, SMNVEV (reference sequence). CDR3 nucleotides: TGTGCCAGCCGCTTACCGGGACAGGCGGATGGCTACACCTTC. It specifies CASRLPGQADGYTF.

This chain connects TRBV11-3 to TRBJ2-6, with TRBD1 as a possible D gene (5 bases). From germline, CDR1 is SGHNT and CDR2 YENEEA. V shed 5 bases and J shed 0 bases, with 11 bases lying between them. The CDR3 has 16 residues. The CDR3 coding sequence is TGTGCCAGCAGCCGAGGACACGGCTCTGGGGCCAACGTCCTGACTTTC. Encoded protein: CASSRGHGSGANVLTF.

V is TRBV27 and J is TRBJ1-1; 12 bases are shared with TRBD1. This CDR3 is built from 17 residues. V lost 2 bases, J lost 4 bases, and 8 bases stayed unmatched. Germline lookup yields CDR1 MNHEY and CDR2 SMNVEV (reference sequence). CDR3 protein: CASSLGGQGALVTEAFF. DNA of the CDR3: TGTGCCAGCAGTTTAGGGGGACAGGGGGCGCTTGTCACTGAAGCTTTCTTT.

The V call is TRBV5-6, the J call TRBJ2-1; TRBD1 matches at 7 bases. The CDR3 length is 13 residues. Looked up from germline, CDR1 is SGHDT and CDR2 is YYEEEE. The V segment lost 0 bases and the J segment 12 bases; nucleotides outside the gene matches: 6. The CDR3: CASSLGNRGTQFF. CDR3 nucleotide sequence: TGTGCCAGCAGCTTGGGGAACAGGGGAACGCAGTTCTTC. The variable domain in full, with the rest retrieved from reference TRBV5-6 and TRBJ2-1, is DAGVTQSPTHLIKTRGQQVTLRCSPKSGHDTVSWYQQALGQGPQFIFQYYEEEERQRGNFPDRFSGHQFPNYSSELNVNALLLGDSALYLCASSLGNRGTQFFGPGTRLTVL.

The J gene is TRBJ2-7, the V gene TRBV6-6, with 9 bases matching TRBD1. CDR1 and CDR2 (germline): MNHNY, SVGAGI (reference sequence). The CDR3 has 14 residues. J lost 5 bases, V lost 2 bases, and 4 bases had no gene match. The CDR3 region has the DNA TGTGCCAGCAGTTACAGGACAGGGGCACACGAGCAGTACTTC. It codes for CASSYRTGAHEQYF.

This clone was picked up a small number of times. The chain carries TRBV2 and TRBJ1-6, with D possibly being TRBD1 (5 bases). Trimming cost V 11 bases and J 8 bases, with 22 bases left between them. The germline CDR1 and CDR2 sequences are SNHLY and FYNNEI. The CDR3 has 15 amino acids. The CDR3 sequence: CAQTNGRAGDSPLHF. The CDR3 nucleotides read TGTGCCCAAACGAACGGGAGGGCGGGGGATTCACCCCTCCACTTT.

The gene calls are TRBV29-1 and TRBJ2-7; 9 positions match TRBD1. Germline V gene sequence: CDR1 SQVTM, CDR2 ANQGSEA. Trimming removed 1 base from V and 5 bases from J; junction bases left unmatched: 3. The CDR3 is 13 amino acids. CDR3 DNA: TGCAGCGTTGAAGTGACAGGGGGTGACGAGCAGTACTTC. As protein: CSVEVTGGDEQYF.

This clone was detected a few times. V gene TRBV19 combines with J gene TRBJ1-1; no clear D. Trimming took off 10 bases at V and 1 base at J, with 16 bases between the two ends. The germline CDR1 and CDR2 sequences are LNHDA and SQIVND (reference sequence). There are 14 residues in the CDR3. In DNA form, the CDR3 reads TGTGCCACCGAGTTAGGCGGAACGAACACTGAAGCTTTCTTT. It specifies CATELGGTNTEAFF.

In this sample, this clone turned up a few times. The chain has TRBV28 and TRBJ2-3; TRBD1 aligns across 11 bases. The CDR3 sequence is 15 residues long. From germline, CDR1 is MDHEN and CDR2 SYDVKM. Trimming removed 7 bases from V and 5 bases from J; junction bases left unmatched: 8. The CDR3 loop is CASKLDRGPGDTQYF. The CDR3 DNA reads as TGTGCCAGCAAATTGGACAGGGGGCCGGGAGATACGCAGTATTTT.

The rearrangement joins TRBV15 to TRBJ2-5, with D maybe TRBD2 (5 bases). V lost 5 bases to trimming and J lost 1 base, with 14 bases between them. This CDR3 comprises 15 residues. Germline-derived CDR1 and CDR2 are LNHNV and YYDKDF (reference sequence). The CDR3 is CATSDQPGSQETQYF. CDR3 in DNA: TGTGCCACCAGCGACCAGCCGGGGAGCCAAGAGACCCAGTACTTC.

The V and J genes are TRBV19 and TRBJ2-5; D call uncertain. Germline lookup yields CDR1 LNHDA and CDR2 SQIVND (reference sequence). There are 15 residues in the CDR3. V lost 5 bases and J 2 bases, leaving 15 bases between the germline ends. As DNA, the CDR3 is TGTGCCAGTAGTTCGATAAAAAAGAGTCAAGAGACCCAGTACTTC. Protein product: CASSSIKKSQETQYF. The variable domain in full, completed from reference TRBV19 and TRBJ2-5, reads DGGITQSPKYLFRKEGQNVTLSCEQNLNHDAMYWYRQDPGQGLRLIYYSQIVNDFQKGDIAEGYSVSREKKESFPLTVTSAQKNPTAFYLCASSSIKKSQETQYFGPGTRLLVL.

The V and J genes are TRBV28 and TRBJ2-3; 8 nucleotides line up with TRBD2. Germline CDR1 is MDHEN and CDR2 is SYDVKM. V lost 5 bases to trimming and J lost 1 base; unmatched junction nucleotides: 5. The CDR3 runs 15 residues. The CDR3 loop reads CASSPPGLGTDTQYF. CDR3 sequence (DNA): TGTGCCAGCAGTCCCCCGGGACTAGGCACAGATACGCAGTATTTT.

This chain joins TRBV5-1 and TRBJ2-7; 9 nucleotides line up with TRBD1. Germline trimming cut 2 bases from V and 6 bases from J; bases unmatched to any gene: 6. CDR3 length equals 14 residues. Germline V lookup: CDR1 SGHRS, CDR2 YFSETQ. CDR3 nucleotide sequence: TGCGCCAGCAGCTTCAGTACAGGGGGCCGCGAGCAGTACTTC. Protein product: CASSFSTGGREQYF.

The chain has TRBV5-1 and TRBJ2-5; 7 bases align to TRBD2. The trim removed 0 bases at V and 2 bases at J, leaving 7 bases unmatched. Germline V gene data show CDR1 as SGHRS and CDR2 as YFSETQ. The length of the CDR3 is 16 residues. The CDR3 nucleotides read TGCGCCAGCAGCTTGGAGGGAGCGGGGAGGCAAGAGACCCAGTACTTC. Translation gives CASSLEGAGRQETQYF.

CDR3 DNA sequence: TGCAGCGTAACCGACAGGGGGCGCGATGAAAAACTGTTTTTT. It specifies CSVTDRGRDEKLFF. The V call is TRBV29-1, the J call TRBJ1-4, with 10 bases lining up with TRBD1. Trimming at V came to 6 bases and at J to 6 bases, leaving 7 bases not matched to a gene. CDR1 and CDR2 from the germline V gene are SQVTM and ANQGSEA. The CDR3 spans 14 residues.

The CDR3 DNA follows: TGTGCCAGTAGTTTATCCGGGTATGACTATGGCTACACCTTC. Amino acids: CASSLSGYDYGYTF. The chain is built from TRBV19 and TRBJ1-2, with no clear D. The germline V and J ends were trimmed by 5 bases and 3 bases, with 13 bases remaining between them. CDR1 is LNHDA and CDR2 is SQIVND in the germline V gene (reference sequence). This CDR3 is built from 14 residues.

This sequence joins TRBV6-6 and TRBJ1-1; D might be TRBD1 (6 bases). The ends were cut back, 0 bases at V and 3 bases at J, with 11 bases in the middle. Looked up from germline, CDR1 is MNHNY and CDR2 is SVGAGI (reference sequence). The CDR3 loop spans 15 amino acids. CDR3 sequence reads: CASSYSGRGDTEAFF. The CDR3 DNA reads as TGTGCCAGCAGTTACTCGGGCAGGGGTGACACTGAAGCTTTCTTT.

The chain is built from TRBV2 and TRBJ2-7, with TRBD2 identical over 12 bases. The germline CDR1 and CDR2 sequences are SNHLY and FYNNEI. This CDR3 has 15 residues. V trimming: 6 bases; J trimming: 2 bases; junction bases outside the gene matches: 5. CDR3 coding DNA: TGTGCCAGCAGCAACGGACTAGCGGGGACCTACGAGCAGTACTTC. This gives the protein CASSNGLAGTYEQYF.

This clone was recorded a few times. The V and J genes are TRBV28 and TRBJ1-4, with D possibly TRBD1 on 6 matching bases. Per germline, CDR1 MDHEN and CDR2 SYDVKM. CDR3 length: 17 amino acids. Trimming pared 4 bases from V and 7 bases from J, leaving 22 bases between. As DNA, the CDR3 is TGTGCCAGCAGTTCCATCATCACGGGGGGCGCGGGTGAAAAACTGTTTTTT. This translates into CASSSIITGGAGEKLFF. Drawing the rest from reference TRBV28 and TRBJ1-4, the complete variable domain is DVKVTQSSRYLVKRTGEKVFLECVQDMDHENMFWYRQDPGLGLRLIYFSYDVKMKEKGDIPEGYSVSREKKERFSLILESASTNQTSMYLCASSSIITGGAGEKLFFGSGTQLSVL.

The chain uses TRBV2 and TRBJ2-2; possibly TRBD1 for D (6 bases). The V end was cut by 8 bases, the J end by 8 bases, with 21 bases between. This CDR3 has 15 amino acids. Germline CDR1 is SNHLY and CDR2 is FYNNEI. The CDR3 region has the DNA TGTGCCAGCGCCCCTACCGACAGGCTCTCAGGGGAGCTGTTTTTT. Encoded protein: CASAPTDRLSGELFF.